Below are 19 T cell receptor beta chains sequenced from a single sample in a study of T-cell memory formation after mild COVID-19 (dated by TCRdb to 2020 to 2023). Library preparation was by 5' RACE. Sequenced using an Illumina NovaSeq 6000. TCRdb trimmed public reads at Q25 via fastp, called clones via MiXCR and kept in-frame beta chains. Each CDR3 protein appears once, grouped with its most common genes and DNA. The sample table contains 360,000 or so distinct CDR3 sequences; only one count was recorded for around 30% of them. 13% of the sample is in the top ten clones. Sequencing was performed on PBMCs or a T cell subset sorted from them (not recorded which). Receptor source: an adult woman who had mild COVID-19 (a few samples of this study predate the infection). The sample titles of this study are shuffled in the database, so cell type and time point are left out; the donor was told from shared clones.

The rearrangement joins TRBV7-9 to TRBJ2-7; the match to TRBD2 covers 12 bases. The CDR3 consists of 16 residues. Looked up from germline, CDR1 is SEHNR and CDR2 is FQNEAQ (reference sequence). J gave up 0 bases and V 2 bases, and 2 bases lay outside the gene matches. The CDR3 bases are TGTGCCAGCAGCTTATCGACTAGCGGGAGCTCCTACGAGCAGTACTTC. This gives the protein CASSLSTSGSSYEQYF.

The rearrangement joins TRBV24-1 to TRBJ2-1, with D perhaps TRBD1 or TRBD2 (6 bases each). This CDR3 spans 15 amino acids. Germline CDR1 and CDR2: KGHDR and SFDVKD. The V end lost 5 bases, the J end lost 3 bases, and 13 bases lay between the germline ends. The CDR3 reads CATSVGGSGYNEQFF. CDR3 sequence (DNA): TGTGCCACCAGTGTGGGGGGCAGTGGCTACAATGAGCAGTTCTTC.

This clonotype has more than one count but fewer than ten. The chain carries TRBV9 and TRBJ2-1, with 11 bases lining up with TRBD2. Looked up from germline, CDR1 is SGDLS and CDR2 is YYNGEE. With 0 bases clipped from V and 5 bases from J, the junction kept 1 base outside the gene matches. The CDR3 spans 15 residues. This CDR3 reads CASSVEGLADNEQFF. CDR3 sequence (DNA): TGTGCCAGCAGCGTAGAGGGACTAGCGGACAATGAGCAGTTCTTC.

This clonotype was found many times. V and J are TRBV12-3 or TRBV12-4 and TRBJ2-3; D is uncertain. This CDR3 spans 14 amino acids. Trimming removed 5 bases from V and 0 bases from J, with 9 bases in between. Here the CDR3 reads CASSALGSTDTQYF. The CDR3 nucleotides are TGTGCCAGCAGTGCCCTCGGTAGCACAGATACGCAGTATTTT.

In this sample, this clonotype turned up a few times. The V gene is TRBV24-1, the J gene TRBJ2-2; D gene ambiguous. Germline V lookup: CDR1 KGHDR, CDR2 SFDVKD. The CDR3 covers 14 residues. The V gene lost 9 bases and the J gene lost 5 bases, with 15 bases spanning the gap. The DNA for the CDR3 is TGTGCCACCCGCCAGGAAGGCGAGACCGGGGAGCTGTTTTTT. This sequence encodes CATRQEGETGELFF.

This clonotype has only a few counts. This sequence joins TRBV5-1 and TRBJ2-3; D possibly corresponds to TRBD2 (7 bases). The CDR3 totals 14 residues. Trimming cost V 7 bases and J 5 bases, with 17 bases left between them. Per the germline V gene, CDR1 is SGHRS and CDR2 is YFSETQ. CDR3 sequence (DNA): TGCGCCAGCCAGCTAGGGGGGGCTGAAGATACGCAGTATTTT. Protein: CASQLGGAEDTQYF.

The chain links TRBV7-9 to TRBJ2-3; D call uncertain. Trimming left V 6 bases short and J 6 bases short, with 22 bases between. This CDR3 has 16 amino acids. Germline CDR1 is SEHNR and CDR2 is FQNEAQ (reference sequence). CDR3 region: CASSHLLVILGDTQYF. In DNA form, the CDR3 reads TGTGCCAGCAGTCATCTTCTAGTGATCCTAGGTGATACGCAGTATTTT.

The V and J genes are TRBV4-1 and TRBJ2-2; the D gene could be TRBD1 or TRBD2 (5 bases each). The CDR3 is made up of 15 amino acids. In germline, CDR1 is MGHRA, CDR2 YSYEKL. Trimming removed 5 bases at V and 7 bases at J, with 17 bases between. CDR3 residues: CASSTGRTSLGELFF. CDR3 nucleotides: TGCGCCAGCAGCACGGGACGGACCTCCCTCGGGGAGCTGTTTTTT.

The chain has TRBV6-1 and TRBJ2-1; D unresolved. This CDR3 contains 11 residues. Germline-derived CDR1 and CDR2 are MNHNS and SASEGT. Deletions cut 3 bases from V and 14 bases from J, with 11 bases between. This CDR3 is CASSDLTLKFF. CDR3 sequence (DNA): TGTGCCAGCAGTGACCTCACGTTGAAGTTCTTC.

The CDR3 DNA reads as TGCAGTGCTAGGGTCGGAGGATTACTGGGGGAGCAGTACTTC. It specifies CSARVGGLLGEQYF. The chain is built from TRBV20-1 and TRBJ2-7, with TRBD2 as a possible D gene (5 bases). The V end lost 3 bases, the J end lost 7 bases, and 19 bases lay between the germline ends. CDR1 is DFQATT and CDR2 is SNEGSKA in the germline V gene (reference sequence). The CDR3 covers 14 residues.

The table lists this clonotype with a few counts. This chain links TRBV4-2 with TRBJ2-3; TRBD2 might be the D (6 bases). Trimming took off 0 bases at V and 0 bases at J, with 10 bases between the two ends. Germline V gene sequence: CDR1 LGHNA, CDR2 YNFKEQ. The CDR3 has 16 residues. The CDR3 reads CASSQDSAGSTDTQYF. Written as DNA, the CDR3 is TGTGCCAGCAGCCAAGATTCGGCGGGGAGCACAGATACGCAGTATTTT.

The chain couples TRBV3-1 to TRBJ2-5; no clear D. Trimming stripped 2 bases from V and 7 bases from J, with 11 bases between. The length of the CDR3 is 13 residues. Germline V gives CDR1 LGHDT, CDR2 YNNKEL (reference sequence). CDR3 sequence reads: CASSQTSRGTQYF. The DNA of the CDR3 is TGTGCCAGCAGCCAAACCTCGCGCGGGACCCAGTACTTC.

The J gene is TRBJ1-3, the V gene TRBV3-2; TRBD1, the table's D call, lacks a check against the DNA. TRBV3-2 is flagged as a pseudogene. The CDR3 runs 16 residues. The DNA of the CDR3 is TGTGCCAGCAGCCTCTGCCGGGACAGCTCTGGAAACACCATATATTTT. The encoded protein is CASSLCRDSSGNTIYF.

This chain's CDR3 is CASSGGSHQYF. CDR3 in DNA: TGTGCCAGCAGCGGGGGGAGTCACCAGTACTTC. V and J are TRBV11-2 and TRBJ2-5; TRBD2 is a possible D gene (6 bases). The CDR3 loop spans 11 amino acids. CDR1 is SGHAT and CDR2 is FQNNGV in the germline V gene. Deletions cut 5 bases from V and 10 bases from J, with 11 bases between.

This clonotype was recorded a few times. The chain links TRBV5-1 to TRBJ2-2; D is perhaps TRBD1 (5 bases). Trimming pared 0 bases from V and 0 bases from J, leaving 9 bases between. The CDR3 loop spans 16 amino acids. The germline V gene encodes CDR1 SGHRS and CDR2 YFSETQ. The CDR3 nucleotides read TGCGCCAGCAGCTTGGTTGGGGCAGCGAACACCGGGGAGCTGTTTTTT. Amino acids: CASSLVGAANTGELFF.

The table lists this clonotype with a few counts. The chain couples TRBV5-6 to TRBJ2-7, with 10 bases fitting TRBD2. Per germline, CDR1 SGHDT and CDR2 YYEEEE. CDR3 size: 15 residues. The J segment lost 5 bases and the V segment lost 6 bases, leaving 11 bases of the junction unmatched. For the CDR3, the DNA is TGTGCCAGCACCGCCCTCGGGACTAGCGACGACGAGCAGTACTTC. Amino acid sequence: CASTALGTSDDEQYF. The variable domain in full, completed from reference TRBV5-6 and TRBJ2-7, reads DAGVTQSPTHLIKTRGQQVTLRCSPKSGHDTVSWYQQALGQGPQFIFQYYEEEERQRGNFPDRFSGHQFPNYSSELNVNALLLGDSALYLCASTALGTSDDEQYFGPGTRLTVT.

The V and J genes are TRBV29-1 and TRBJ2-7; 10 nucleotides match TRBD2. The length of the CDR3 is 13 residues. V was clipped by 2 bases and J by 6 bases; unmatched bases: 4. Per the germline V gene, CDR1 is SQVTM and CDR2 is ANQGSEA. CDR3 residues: CSVELAGETEQYF. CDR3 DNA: TGCAGCGTTGAACTAGCGGGAGAGACCGAGCAGTACTTC.

The CDR3 loop is CASSVSGRITDTQYF. The CDR3 DNA follows: TGTGCCAGCAGCGTTAGCGGGAGAATCACAGATACGCAGTATTTT. The chain employs TRBV2 and TRBJ2-3, with TRBD2 matching over 9 bases. The ends lost 6 bases at V and 2 bases at J; junction bases unmatched: 6. The germline V gene has CDR1 SNHLY and CDR2 FYNNEI. This CDR3 has 15 amino acids.

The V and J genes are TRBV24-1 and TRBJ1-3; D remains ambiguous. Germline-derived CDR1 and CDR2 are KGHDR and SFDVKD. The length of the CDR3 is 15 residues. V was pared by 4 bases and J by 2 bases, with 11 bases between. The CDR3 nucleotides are TGTGCCACCAGTGACGCAGAGGAGACTGGAAACACCATATATTTT. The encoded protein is CATSDAEETGNTIYF.